Each of the 10 T cell receptor beta chains below was sequenced from the same sample in a study of cytomegalovirus exposure and HLA in healthy donors. A multiplex PCR was run with 60 Vbeta primers and 13 Jbeta primers. Using immunoSEQ multiplex PCR, the repertoire was profiled, and TCRdb retains in-frame clones only, with some absent. This sample has about 270,000 clones, with about 75% found just once. The sample was PBMCs. The receptor source for this set is a female donor in good health and CMV-seronegative.

V is TRBV2 and J is TRBJ1-5; perhaps TRBD1 as D (5 bases). Between the trimmed V and J ends, which lost 2 bases and 4 bases, there was a span of 9 bases. The germline gives CDR1 SNHLY, CDR2 FYNNEI. The CDR3 length is 14 residues. CDR3 nucleotide sequence: TGTGCCAGCAGTGAACAGGGATGGAATCAGCCCCAGCATTTT. This gives the protein CASSEQGWNQPQHF.

The chain has TRBV2 and TRBJ1-1; possible D gene TRBD1, 5 bases. V was cut by 11 bases and J by 6 bases, with 10 bases left in between. The germline V gene encodes CDR1 SNHLY and CDR2 FYNNEI. The CDR3 covers 10 residues. CDR3 sequence reads: CAGGEAEAFF. The CDR3 DNA sequence: TGTGCCGGAGGGGAGGCTGAAGCTTTCTTT.

This rearrangement joins TRBV6-5 to TRBJ1-4; D is uncertain. Per germline, CDR1 MNHEY and CDR2 SVGAGI. The CDR3 is 16 amino acids. V lost 2 bases to trimming and J lost 1 base, with 11 bases between them. The CDR3 sequence is CASSYRVGITNEKLFF. In nucleotides, the CDR3 is TGTGCCAGCAGTTACCGCGTCGGGATAACTAATGAAAAACTGTTTTTT.

The chain combines TRBV6-5 with TRBJ1-3; TRBD1 is a possible D gene (6 bases). Germline V gene sequence: CDR1 MNHEY, CDR2 SVGAGI. The length of the CDR3 is 14 residues. Trimming removed 0 bases from V and 4 bases from J, with 7 bases in between. DNA of the CDR3: TGTGCCAGCAGTTACTCCCAGGGGGGAAACACCATATATTTT. Encoded protein: CASSYSQGGNTIYF.

The chain combines TRBV6-5 with TRBJ2-2, with TRBD2 matching over 12 bases. The CDR3 length is 16 residues. Germline CDR1 is MNHEY and CDR2 is SVGAGI. Trimming removed 4 bases from V and 5 bases from J; junction bases left unmatched: 5. For the CDR3, the DNA is TGTGCCAGCAGTTCGAAGACTAGCGGGGGTACCGGGGAGCTGTTTTTT. Translated, it gives CASSSKTSGGTGELFF.

This clone was seen a few times. The chain couples TRBV7-8 to TRBJ2-2; TRBD1 agrees at 9 bases. Trimming at V came to 1 base and at J to 6 bases, leaving 6 bases not matched to a gene. The germline V gene has CDR1 SGHVS and CDR2 FQNEAQ. The CDR3 is 16 residues long. CDR3 nucleotides: TGTGCCAGCAGCTTAGGGGCGGGACAGGGCTCCGGGGAGCTGTTTTTT. This sequence encodes CASSLGAGQGSGELFF.

CDR3 nucleotides: TGTGCCAGCAGGGACAGGGTAGGAGAGCAGTACTTC. Encoded protein: CASRDRVGEQYF. The chain is built from TRBV6-5 and TRBJ2-7, with TRBD1 identical over 8 bases. Unmatched junction bases numbered 5, after V lost 6 bases and J lost 7 bases. CDR3 length equals 12 residues. Germline-derived CDR1 and CDR2 are MNHEY and SVGAGI.

In DNA form, the CDR3 reads TGTGCCAGCAGCTCAAGGACTAGCGGGAGTGATGATGAGCAGTTCTTC. It codes for CASSSRTSGSDDEQFF. This chain uses TRBV4-2 with TRBJ2-1, with 13 nucleotides matching TRBD2. Trimming at V came to 5 bases and at J to 8 bases, leaving 9 bases not matched to a gene. This CDR3 spans 16 amino acids. Germline V gives CDR1 LGHNA, CDR2 YNFKEQ.

This chain links TRBV2 with TRBJ1-5; possibly TRBD1 for D (5 bases). Deletions cut 3 bases from V and 6 bases from J, with 9 bases between. Germline values: CDR1 SNHLY, CDR2 FYNNEI. The CDR3 consists of 13 residues. CDR3: CASSESGPQPQHF. The DNA of the CDR3 is TGTGCCAGCAGTGAGTCAGGGCCTCAGCCCCAGCATTTT.

This clone has more than one count but fewer than ten. This chain joins TRBV2 and TRBJ2-5, with TRBD2 matching 11 bases. The CDR3 loop spans 15 amino acids. V gave up 6 bases and J gave up 3 bases; unmatched junction bases: 6. Germline CDR1 SNHLY, CDR2 FYNNEI. The CDR3 coding sequence is TGTGCCAGCAGGTTACTAGCGGGAGTGGAAGAGACCCAGTACTTC. Protein product: CASRLLAGVEETQYF.